This T cell receptor beta chain was documented in a study of vaccination effects on CD4 cells after COVID-19. Study summary: The ViraFEST assay expanded antigen-specific CD4+ T cells with viral peptide pools before sequencing.

The length of the CDR3 is 14 residues. Germline V lookup: CDR1 SGHNT, CDR2 YYREEE (reference sequence). Trimming stripped 0 bases from V and 5 bases from J, with 11 bases between. Findings of the study overall: In healthy vaccinees, only 1 of 255 vaccine-induced clones cross-reacted with common cold coronaviruses.

On this clone: What it binds is not known.

Generated by immunoSEQ multiplex PCR, the TCRdb table keeps only in-frame clones and is missing some. The data contain about 30,000 clones, over 55% of them singletons. Investigators separated out CD4+ T cells once less than 11 days of culture had passed. Recipients of the vaccine had no prior SARS-CoV-2 infection and negative nucleocapsid antibodies. Specimen: CD4+ T cells from PBMCs cultured without peptide, collected before COVID-19 vaccination. The receptor's source is a human donor who received a COVID-19 vaccine. V usage is TRBV5-4 and J usage is TRBJ1-2, with a possible D match to TRBD1 (5 bases). CDR3 in DNA: TGTGCCAGCAGCTTGGTTGGCAGGGATTATGGCTACACCTTC. It encodes CASSLVGRDYGYTF.